Listed below are T cell receptor beta chains from one sample, sequenced in a study of cytomegalovirus exposure and HLA in healthy donors. Generated by immunoSEQ multiplex PCR, the TCRdb table keeps only in-frame clones and is missing some. The data contain about 63,000 clones, around 92% of them singletons. Material for sequencing was PBMCs. These receptors came from a woman aged 18-30 years in good health and CMV-seronegative. Both conserved end residues are part of each CDR3. A D gene is named only where the DNA matches it firmly. Some rows have no size entry. The others give once, few or many, or a class for an expanded clone.

cdr3_nt,cdr3_aa,clone_size,v_call,d_call,j_call
TGCAGCGTTGCTTACAGGGGTGGGGAGACCCAGTACTTC,CSVAYRGGETQYF,.,TRBV29-1,TRBD1,TRBJ2-5
TGTGCCAGCAGTGAAGCATCGCTAGCGGGGGGCGGTTACGAGCAGTACTTC,CASSEASLAGGGYEQYF,.,TRBV2,TRBD2,TRBJ2-7
TGTGCCAGCAGCTTGGGGGGGGTGAACACTGAAGCTTTCTTT,CASSLGGVNTEAFF,.,TRBV5-4,.,TRBJ1-1
TGTGCCAGCAGCTTAGATCACGGCGGCAGCCGGACACAGAACGAGCAGTACTTC,CASSLDHGGSRTQNEQYF,once,TRBV11-3,.,TRBJ2-7
TGTGCCAGCAGTTTAATCCCGGGACTCCAAGCGGGAAACACCATATATTTT,CASSLIPGLQAGNTIYF,.,TRBV28,.,TRBJ1-3
TGTGCCAGCTCACCAATCAGCAGCGGGGTGGGGTACGAGCAGTACTTC,CASSPISSGVGYEQYF,.,TRBV18,TRBD2,TRBJ2-7
TGTGCCAGCAGCGGAGCAGCGGGAGGGGACAATGAGCAGTTCTTC,CASSGAAGGDNEQFF,.,TRBV6-5,TRBD2,TRBJ2-1
TGTGCCTGGGGCCGGGAGGCCATCTCAGCTTTCTTT,CAWGREAISAFF,.,TRBV30,.,TRBJ1-1
TGTGCCAGCAGTTCGGCTCCGGGACAGGGGGACAATGAGCAGTTCTTC,CASSSAPGQGDNEQFF,.,TRBV25-1,TRBD1,TRBJ2-1
TGTGCCAGCAGCTTAGGTGGGGCTGAAAACACCATATATTTT,CASSLGGAENTIYF,.,TRBV7-9,.,TRBJ1-3
TGTGCCAGCAGTAGACAGGGGTCTGGAAACACCATATATTTT,CASSRQGSGNTIYF,.,TRBV6-5,TRBD1,TRBJ1-3
TGTGCCAGCAGTTTATTGGAGGGCGACTACAATGAGCAGTTCTTC,CASSLLEGDYNEQFF,.,TRBV27,.,TRBJ2-1
TGTGCCAGCAGTCCCCCGGGGATCCAAGAGACCCAGTACTTC,CASSPPGIQETQYF,once,TRBV6-5,.,TRBJ2-5
TGTGCCAGCAATTGGGCGAACACTGAAGCTTTCTTT,CASNWANTEAFF,.,TRBV2,.,TRBJ1-1
TGTGCCAGCATCATGACCGCCGGGAGCGGCACAGATACGCAGTATTTT,CASIMTAGSGTDTQYF,.,TRBV2,.,TRBJ2-3
TGTGCCAGCAGGCCCGGACTAGATTTGACCAAAAACATTCAGTACTTC,CASRPGLDLTKNIQYF,.,TRBV27,TRBD2,TRBJ2-4
TGTGCCAGCAGCTTCGAGGCTCAAGTGACCCAGTACTTC,CASSFEAQVTQYF,.,TRBV5-4,.,TRBJ2-5
TGTGCCAGCCTCGCGGGACCGAACACCGGGGAGCTGTTTTTT,CASLAGPNTGELFF,.,TRBV19,.,TRBJ2-2
TGTGCCAGCAAGATGACAGTTAGCAATCAGCCCCAGCATTTT,CASKMTVSNQPQHF,.,TRBV6-6,.,TRBJ1-5
TGTGCCAGTAGTACGCCGGGACAGGGCACCTACAATGAGCAGTTCTTC,CASSTPGQGTYNEQFF,.,TRBV19,TRBD1,TRBJ2-1
TGTGCCAGCAGTGCCTGGACAGGGACCAAAAACATTCAGTACTTC,CASSAWTGTKNIQYF,.,TRBV28,TRBD1,TRBJ2-4
TGTGCCAGCAGCTTGCGACAGGGGACCGACGAGCAGTACTTC,CASSLRQGTDEQYF,.,TRBV5-5,TRBD1,TRBJ2-7
TGTGCCAGCTTTCTCCCGGGAAGCTACAATGAGCAGTTCTTC,CASFLPGSYNEQFF,once,TRBV5-4,.,TRBJ2-1
TGTGCCAGCAGCCAGGCGAGCGGGGATAACTATGGCTACACCTTC,CASSQASGDNYGYTF,.,TRBV4-2,.,TRBJ1-2
TGTGCCAGCAGCGTAGCACCGGGACAGGGGGGTCTCGGCACTGAAGCTTTCTTT,CASSVAPGQGGLGTEAFF,.,TRBV9,TRBD1,TRBJ1-1
TGTGCCAGTAGTATAGACCGGGATCCTAATGAAAAACTGTTTTTT,CASSIDRDPNEKLFF,.,TRBV19,.,TRBJ1-4
TGTGCCAGTAGTATTAACGGCTACGAGCAGTACTTC,CASSINGYEQYF,.,TRBV19,.,TRBJ2-7
TGTGCCAGCAGTAGGGCAGCGGCGAACACCGGGGAGCTGTTTTTT,CASSRAAANTGELFF,.,TRBV5-5,.,TRBJ2-2
TGTGCCAGCAGCTTAACTCTAGGAGCTGGCTACACCTTC,CASSLTLGAGYTF,few,TRBV11-2,.,TRBJ1-2
TGTGCCAGCAGCTTTTCCCTAGTCAATGAGCAGTTCTTC,CASSFSLVNEQFF,.,TRBV11-2,.,TRBJ2-1
TGTGCCACCAATCCGGACAGGGGTCGGACCCAGCATTTT,CATNPDRGRTQHF,.,TRBV15,TRBD1,TRBJ1-5
TGTGCCAGCAGTCCCGGACTTGTGAAAGAGACCCAGTACTTC,CASSPGLVKETQYF,.,TRBV7-2,.,TRBJ2-5
TGTGCCAGTACGCCGGGGGGCCGGGAGACCCAGTACTTC,CASTPGGRETQYF,.,TRBV19,.,TRBJ2-5
TGTGCCAGCAGCTCAGGACTAGCGGGAGAGACCGGGGAGCTGTTTTTT,CASSSGLAGETGELFF,.,TRBV11-3,TRBD2,TRBJ2-2
TGTGCCAGCAGTTACTCCTGGCTAGCGGGCGAGACCCAGTACTTC,CASSYSWLAGETQYF,.,TRBV6-5,TRBD2,TRBJ2-5
TGTGCCAGCAGTAAATCAGGGGGCATGGACTATGGCTACACCTTC,CASSKSGGMDYGYTF,few,TRBV28,TRBD1,TRBJ1-2
TGTGCCAGCAGCTCGTTCAGCGGGGTCGGTCAAGATACGCAGTATTTT,CASSSFSGVGQDTQYF,.,TRBV11-3,TRBD2,TRBJ2-3
TGCGCCGGCAGGGGACAGGACACCGGGGAGCTGTTTTTT,CAGRGQDTGELFF,.,TRBV5-1,TRBD1,TRBJ2-2
TGTGCCAGCAAACCAATCCCCCCCGCGAATGAAGCTTTCTTT,CASKPIPPANEAFF,.,TRBV6-6,.,TRBJ1-1
TGTGCCTGCAAGGGAGCGGGAGAAGGTGAGACCCAGTACTTC,CACKGAGEGETQYF,.,TRBV30,TRBD2,TRBJ2-5
TGTGCCAGCAAAGCTAGCGGGGTGTTCTACGAGCAGTACTTC,CASKASGVFYEQYF,few,TRBV6-1,TRBD2,TRBJ2-7
TGTGCCAGCAGTTTAGGGACTAGCGCACAAAACATTCAGTACTTC,CASSLGTSAQNIQYF,.,TRBV28,TRBD2,TRBJ2-4
TGTGCCAGTAGTATATTGTCGCATTCGGGCAATCAGCCCCAGCATTTT,CASSILSHSGNQPQHF,.,TRBV19,.,TRBJ1-5
TGTGCCAGCAGTTACGGATCTAGCGGGGGCCAAGAGACCCAGTACTTC,CASSYGSSGGQETQYF,.,TRBV6-5,TRBD2,TRBJ2-5
TGTGCCAGCAGTTTGGGGGCAGAAAATTCACCCCTCCACTTT,CASSLGAENSPLHF,.,TRBV28,.,TRBJ1-6
TGTGCCAGCAGTTACTCTCGGGGTGGCACTGAAGCTTTCTTT,CASSYSRGGTEAFF,.,TRBV6-5,.,TRBJ1-1
TGTGCCAGCAGTGTTGAGGGACAGGGTAGGCGGGTCTCCTACAATGAGCAGTTCTTC,CASSVEGQGRRVSYNEQFF,once,TRBV6-4,TRBD1,TRBJ2-1
TGCAGCGTTGCTCTAGCGGGGGATGGAGATACGCAGTATTTT,CSVALAGDGDTQYF,.,TRBV29-1,TRBD2,TRBJ2-3
TGTGCCTGGAGTCCACCCCTAGCAGCGGGGGGGGACTCCTACAATGAGCAGTTCTTC,CAWSPPLAAGGDSYNEQFF,.,TRBV30,TRBD2,TRBJ2-1
TGTGCCAGCAGCTCCTGGCGGGGGGCTGGGGTTGAAGCTTTCTTT,CASSSWRGAGVEAFF,.,TRBV7-6,.,TRBJ1-1
TGTGCCAGCTACGAGTGGACAGGGAAGGCTTTCTTT,CASYEWTGKAFF,.,TRBV6-1,TRBD1,TRBJ1-1
TGCAGCGTTGTACAACACATGAACACTGAAGCTTTCTTT,CSVVQHMNTEAFF,.,TRBV29-1,.,TRBJ1-1
TGTGCCAGTAGTATGGGACACGGATCTGAAGCTTTCTTT,CASSMGHGSEAFF,.,TRBV19,.,TRBJ1-1
TGCAGCGTTGAGTTCGCAGGGGCTGTTCCAGATACGCAGTATTTT,CSVEFAGAVPDTQYF,.,TRBV29-1,.,TRBJ2-3
TGTGCCAGCAGACAGGGGACCCAAGAGACCCAGTACTTC,CASRQGTQETQYF,.,TRBV28,TRBD1,TRBJ2-5
TGTGCCATCAGTGAGACTAGCGGGGCCTCAGGAGATACGCAGTATTTT,CAISETSGASGDTQYF,.,TRBV10-3,TRBD2,TRBJ2-3
TGTGCCTGGAGTGTACGGCGTGGGGGGTCCCAAGAGACCCAGTACTTC,CAWSVRRGGSQETQYF,.,TRBV30,.,TRBJ2-5